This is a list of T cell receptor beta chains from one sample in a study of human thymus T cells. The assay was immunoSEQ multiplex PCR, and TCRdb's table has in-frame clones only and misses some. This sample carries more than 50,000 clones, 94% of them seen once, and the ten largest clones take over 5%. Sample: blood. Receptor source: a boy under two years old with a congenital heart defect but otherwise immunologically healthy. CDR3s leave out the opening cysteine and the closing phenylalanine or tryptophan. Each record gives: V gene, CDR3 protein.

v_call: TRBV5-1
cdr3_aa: ASSLDRNYGYT

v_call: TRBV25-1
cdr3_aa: ASSVNQGAYSPLH

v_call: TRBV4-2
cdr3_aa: ASSFTRLNTGELF

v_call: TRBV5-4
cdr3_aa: ASSLDSGNSYEQY

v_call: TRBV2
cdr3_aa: ASGGAGHSNQPQH

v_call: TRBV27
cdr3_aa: ASTKLAASTDTQY

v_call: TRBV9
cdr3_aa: ASRGSGSREQF

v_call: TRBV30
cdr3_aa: AWSYSGASPEAF

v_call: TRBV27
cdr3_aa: ASSSGLADNEQF

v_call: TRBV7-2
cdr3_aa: ASSLGQSDGYT

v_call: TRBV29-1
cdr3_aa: SVEGTLGDSNIQY

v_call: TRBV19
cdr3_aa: ASSSGYNTYNEQF

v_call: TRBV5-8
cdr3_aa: ASDGTQY

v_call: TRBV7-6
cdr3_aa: ASSLWGGLGLDTQY

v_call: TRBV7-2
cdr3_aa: ASSPGQEYQPQH

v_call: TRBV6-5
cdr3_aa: ASSADSQKNQPQH

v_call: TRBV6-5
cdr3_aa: ASSSNLIAGVEQY

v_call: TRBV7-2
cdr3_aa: ASSPTGTGLYEQY

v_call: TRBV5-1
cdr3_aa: ASSSGYSTDTQY

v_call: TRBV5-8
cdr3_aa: ASSLWSRSLQKETQY

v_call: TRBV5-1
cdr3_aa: ASSLGTGGNEQY

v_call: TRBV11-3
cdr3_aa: ASSPGTSGGVDTQY

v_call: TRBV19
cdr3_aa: ASSITVNYGYT

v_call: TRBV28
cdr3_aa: ASSLFTPRGGYEQY

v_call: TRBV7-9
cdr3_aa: ASRGSYEQY

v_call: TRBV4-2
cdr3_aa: ASSQDRGGEAF